The 27 T cell receptor beta chains below were found in one sample sequenced in a study of monozygotic twins with inflammatory bowel disease. No DNA is given; TCRdb re-called the 5' RACE reads and lists each CDR3 protein once. The sample table includes approximately 420,000 distinct CDR3 sequences. Sequenced input: blood. These receptors were taken from a human donor with ulcerative colitis or Crohn's disease, or a healthy co-twin of an affected twin (not recorded which).

The chain links TRBV28 to TRBJ2-5; checking the TCRdb D call of TRBD2 is not possible without DNA. The germline V gene encodes CDR1 MDHEN and CDR2 SYDVKM. This CDR3 is 13 amino acids long. CDR3 in amino acids: CASSYGRVETQYF. Full variable domain (rest looked up from reference TRBV28 and TRBJ2-5): DVKVTQSSRYLVKRTGEKVFLECVQDMDHENMFWYRQDPGLGLRLIYFSYDVKMKEKGDIPEGYSVSREKKERFSLILESASTNQTSMYLCASSYGRVETQYFGPGTRLLVL.

J is TRBJ2-1 and V is TRBV29-1; TCRdb lists TRBD2, though no DNA is available to test this call. The CDR3 has 14 amino acids. The germline V gene encodes CDR1 SQVTM and CDR2 ANQGSEA. The CDR3 reads CSVRLADTYNEQFF.

The chain links TRBV2 to TRBJ2-5; TCRdb's D call of TRBD2 is untestable without DNA. Germline CDR1 is SNHLY and CDR2 is FYNNEI. This CDR3 contains 15 residues. The CDR3 protein is CASRTLGLGEETQYF.

The gene calls are TRBV7-9 and TRBJ2-7. The germline V gene has CDR1 SEHNR and CDR2 FQNEAQ (reference sequence). This CDR3 is 12 amino acids long. The CDR3 sequence: CASSLSTWEQYF.

The V call is TRBV20-1, the J call TRBJ2-3. Germline CDR1 and CDR2: DFQATT and SNEGSKA (reference sequence). This CDR3 is 15 amino acids long. This CDR3 reads CSAALRGGSSDTQYF.

The gene calls are TRBV7-2 and TRBJ2-1; lacking DNA, the TRBD2 call made by TCRdb goes unchecked. The CDR3 spans 14 residues. Looked up from germline, CDR1 is SGHTA and CDR2 is FQGNSA. The CDR3 region is CASTPLAGGNEQFF.

The rearrangement uses TRBV30 and TRBJ2-2; TCRdb's D call, TRBD2, is unchecked because there is no DNA. The CDR3 sequence is 15 residues long. Germline CDR1 is GTSNPN and CDR2 is SVGIG (reference sequence). This CDR3 is CAWSSGTSPPGELFF.

This chain links TRBV7-8 with TRBJ2-5; the TRBD1 assignment by TCRdb is unverifiable without DNA. The length of the CDR3 is 13 residues. CDR1 is SGHVS and CDR2 is FQNEAQ in the germline V gene. The chain's CDR3 is CASGGTGQETQYF.

The CDR3 is CASSLGANSRGYGYTF. This sequence joins TRBV28 and TRBJ1-2; lacking DNA, the TRBD1 call made by TCRdb goes unchecked. This CDR3 has 16 amino acids. Looked up from germline, CDR1 is MDHEN and CDR2 is SYDVKM.

The chain recombines TRBV4-3 with TRBJ2-5; absent DNA, TCRdb's TRBD2 call cannot be checked. Germline-derived CDR1 and CDR2 are LGHNA and YSLEER. The CDR3 is 17 amino acids. The CDR3 loop reads CASSQETSPGRLSAQYF.

V usage is TRBV18 and J usage is TRBJ1-5. The germline V gene encodes CDR1 KGHSH and CDR2 LQKENI. This CDR3 has 15 amino acids. CDR3 loop: CASSPRGGGLQPQHF.

The chain combines TRBV11-1 with TRBJ2-1; the TCRdb D gene call, TRBD2, has no DNA to confirm it. This CDR3 spans 15 amino acids. The germline V gene has CDR1 SGHAT and CDR2 FQDESV (reference sequence). The CDR3 sequence: CASTIREGLRNEQFF.

The chain links TRBV5-5 to TRBJ2-3; the D call from TCRdb, TRBD1, cannot be confirmed without DNA. Per the germline V gene, CDR1 is SGHKS and CDR2 is YYEKEE (reference sequence). The CDR3 extends over 16 amino acids. The chain's CDR3 is CASSRDRGSLTDTQYF. The variable domain in full, with the rest retrieved from reference TRBV5-5 and TRBJ2-3, is DAGVTQSPTHLIKTRGQQVTLRCSPISGHKSVSWYQQVLGQGPQFIFQYYEKEERGRGNFPDRFSARQFPNYSSELNVNALLLGDSALYLCASSRDRGSLTDTQYFGPGTRLTVL.

The chain carries TRBV20-1 and TRBJ2-1; TCRdb's assignment of TRBD1 cannot be checked, as there is no DNA. The length of the CDR3 is 15 residues. CDR1 is DFQATT, CDR2 SNEGSKA, per germline (reference sequence). CDR3 loop: CSARVAGQGSNEQFF.

CDR3 protein: CASSSIAASNNSPLHF. The chain employs TRBV28 and TRBJ1-6. CDR3 length: 16 residues. The germline V gene has CDR1 MDHEN and CDR2 SYDVKM.

This rearrangement joins TRBV20-1 to TRBJ1-1. The germline V gene encodes CDR1 DFQATT and CDR2 SNEGSKA (reference sequence). The CDR3 spans 13 residues. The CDR3 sequence is CSALEDMNTEAFF.

The rearrangement joins TRBV7-2 to TRBJ2-7. This CDR3 has 11 amino acids. Germline V gene lookup returns CDR1 SGHTA and CDR2 FQGNSA. The CDR3 loop is CASSIGYEQYF.

This sequence joins TRBV7-9 and TRBJ1-2; TCRdb's assignment of TRBD1 cannot be checked, as there is no DNA. The CDR3 length is 16 residues. Germline V gene lookup returns CDR1 SEHNR and CDR2 FQNEAQ (reference sequence). CDR3 region: CASSLAVGQANYGYTF. The full variable domain, completed using reference TRBV7-9 and TRBJ1-2, is DTGVSQNPRHKITKRGQNVTFRCDPISEHNRLYWYRQTLGQGPEFLTYFQNEAQLEKSRLLSDRFSAERPKGSFSTLEIQRTEQGDSAMYLCASSLAVGQANYGYTFGSGTRLTVV.

The V gene is TRBV19, the J gene TRBJ2-5; the D call from TCRdb, TRBD2, cannot be confirmed without DNA. The germline V gene encodes CDR1 LNHDA and CDR2 SQIVND (reference sequence). This CDR3 spans 16 amino acids. CDR3 protein: CASSKVAGGIAETQYF.

This chain links TRBV5-1 with TRBJ2-1; TCRdb's D gene call, TRBD1, goes unchecked for lack of DNA. This CDR3 is built from 16 residues. Germline CDR1 reads SGHRS; CDR2 reads YFSETQ. The CDR3 region is CASSLDPLTGPNEQFF.

V and J are TRBV5-1 and TRBJ2-7; TCRdb's D gene call, TRBD1, goes unchecked for lack of DNA. Per germline, CDR1 SGHRS and CDR2 YFSETQ. The CDR3 extends over 14 amino acids. The CDR3 reads CASSLKDSLYEQYF.

The gene calls are TRBV7-2 and TRBJ2-2. Per the germline V gene, CDR1 is SGHTA and CDR2 is FQGNSA. The CDR3 covers 14 residues. This CDR3 is CASSLVENTGELFF.

The CDR3 loop is CSVGQISGANVLTF. This rearrangement joins TRBV29-1 to TRBJ2-6. This CDR3 has 14 amino acids. Germline assignment: CDR1 SQVTM and CDR2 ANQGSEA.

This chain links TRBV15 with TRBJ1-1. The CDR3 is made up of 13 amino acids. Germline V CDR1 and CDR2: LNHNV, YYDKDF (reference sequence). This chain's CDR3 is CATSRTGNTEAFF.

The chain joins TRBV12-3 or TRBV12-4 to TRBJ2-7; TCRdb indicates TRBD2, and absent DNA this call remains unverified. The CDR3 runs 15 residues. The CDR3 region is CASSFGLAVASEQYF.

The genes are TRBV12-3 or TRBV12-4 and TRBJ1-1. CDR3 size: 13 residues. This chain's CDR3 is CASSFHKSTEAFF.

The chain recombines TRBV24-1 with TRBJ2-6. The germline gives CDR1 KGHDR, CDR2 SFDVKD. This CDR3 is 15 amino acids long. CDR3 sequence reads: CATSDWSSGANVLTF.